These T cell receptor beta chains were read from a single sample in a study of T cells in tumors after PD-1 blockade. The assay was immunoSEQ multiplex PCR, and TCRdb's table has in-frame clones only and misses some. The profile shows roughly 12,000 clones, about 63% of them singletons. This material consisted of tumor tissue, taken before anti-PD-1 treatment. These receptors all come from a human donor with basal cell carcinoma. Each CDR3 is given with its conserved first and last residue.

>TRBJ2-1|TRBV5-1
CASSLLTSGAYNEQFF
>TRBJ1-6|TRBV12-3/TRBV12-4
CASSLVLNSPLHF
>TRBJ2-5|TRBV11-3
CASSLTSGGGRETQYF
>TRBJ2-2|TRBV5-5
CASSRDRGNTGELFF
>TRBJ2-1|TRBV7-2
CASSQLGVEQFF
>TRBJ1-1|TRBV6-7
CASSPRQGSLNTEAFF
>TRBJ1-1|TRBV19
CASRARPNTEAFF
>TRBJ2-1|TRBV5-4
CASSLKLRTSSYNEQFF
>TRBJ2-1|TRBV11-3
CASSLETSVRNEQFF
>TRBJ2-1|TRBV7-9
CASSFYYNEQFF
>TRBJ1-1|TRBV5-4
CASSFSGQGFLASEAFF
>TRBJ2-5|TRBV9
CASSAWAGGQETQYF
>TRBJ1-1|TRBV29-1
CSVYVSAGTEAFF
>TRBJ1-2|TRBV5-1
CASSPGQNYGYTF
>TRBJ1-5|TRBV5-4
CASSWGGVDQPQHF
>TRBJ2-1|TRBV7-2
CASSSQGSSYNEQFF
>TRBJ2-3|TRBV5-1
CASSLAADSLSLITDTQYF
>TRBJ2-5|TRBV29-1
CSVERGATGETQYF
>TRBJ2-2|TRBV3-1/TRBV3-2
CASSQVLGRGELFF
>TRBJ1-5|TRBV7-2
CASSPLVHGDQPQHF